This T cell receptor beta chain emerged from a study of lymphopenia after photon versus proton radiotherapy (dated by TCRdb to the late 2010s). General notes on the study: Photon and proton radiation therapy were compared by the study for their immunological effects in patients with gastrointestinal tumors who developed high-grade lymphopenia. The cohort comprised 15 to 20 patients with gastrointestinal tumors who received either photon or proton therapy and then developed lymphopenia. The goal of the study was to describe how the two radiation modalities differ in their effects on the immune system. Results and caveats for the whole study, not just this receptor: The authors looked at the survival association only in patients who died, and they framed better survival with proton therapy as a possibility rather than a demonstrated result. During treatment, patients who received proton therapy stayed relatively stable, whereas patients who received photon therapy lost naive T cells and TCR diversity and gained effector/memory populations. Across the cohort, an inverse correlation was found between a larger post-nadir drop in TCR diversity and overall survival time among patients who died. After the lymphocyte count nadir, oligoclonal expansion, especially of CD8+ Temra cells, was observed in photon-treated repertoires, and the drop in diversity was driven by this expansion.

Comments on this clone: Its antigen has not been determined. Base qualities are not at hand, and no much larger clone is one base apart.

The germline V gene supplies CDR1 SGHRS and CDR2 YFSETQ. Compared with germline, V lacks 4 bases and J lacks 4 bases; bases without a gene match: 10. The CDR3 holds 15 amino acids from the cysteine to the phenylalanine. The retained sequence is limited to the CDR3, 45 bases, with the frame set at the first base. Libraries were built with the immunoSEQ multiplex PCR assay. T cell repertoires were profiled by deep sequencing of rearranged TCR beta loci, alongside multiparametric flow cytometry. What TCRdb holds here is the immuneACCESS table cut down to in-frame rearrangements. Part of the clones is not present; checked against another copy, under half of the missing clones reflect an unresolved V gene, and the others are unexplained. The sample table shows about 12,000 clones, and about 89% are seen once. 3% to 3.5% of the sample lies in the top ten.

The TCR originated in a man aged 60 to 69 with pancreatic cancer. Recombination linked TRBV5-1 to TRBJ1-2; 7 junctional bases match TRBD1. Sequenced here: peripheral blood, sampled from a patient treated with proton-based radiotherapy. The CDR3 in this case is CASSSGQVGSYGYTF. In nucleotides, the sequence is TGCGCCAGCAGCAGCGGACAGGTTGGGAGCTATGGCTACACCTTC.